Many counts were recorded for the clone carrying this T cell receptor beta chain. Its antigen is undetermined. The data are from a study of T cells in Graves' hyperthyroidism and ophthalmopathy. About the study: Peripheral blood was collected at initial diagnosis, before any treatment. Overall study results and limits: Among clonotypes expanded in thyroid above 0.001, most were also found in blood.

J lost 4 bases, V lost 10 bases, and 7 bases had no gene match. The CDR3 runs to 14 residues. Germline V gives CDR1 MDHEN, CDR2 SYDVKM. It was RNA transcripts that yielded the amplified TCR beta CDR3 regions. TCR CDR3 regions were first amplified by RT-PCR with HTBI primers. Using its own MiXCR run on the multiplex PCR reads, TCRdb lists one record per CDR3 protein. The data contain more than 500,000 distinct CDR3 sequences, around 15% of them singletons. The genes are TRBV28 and TRBJ2-3; TRBD2 matches at 11 bases. Sequencing used blood. The sequence was collected from a woman in her twenties or thirties with Graves' hyperthyroidism. CDR3 region: CATSSGRIPDTQYF. The CDR3 bases are TGTGCCACCTCTAGCGGGAGGATCCCAGATACGCAGTATTTT.